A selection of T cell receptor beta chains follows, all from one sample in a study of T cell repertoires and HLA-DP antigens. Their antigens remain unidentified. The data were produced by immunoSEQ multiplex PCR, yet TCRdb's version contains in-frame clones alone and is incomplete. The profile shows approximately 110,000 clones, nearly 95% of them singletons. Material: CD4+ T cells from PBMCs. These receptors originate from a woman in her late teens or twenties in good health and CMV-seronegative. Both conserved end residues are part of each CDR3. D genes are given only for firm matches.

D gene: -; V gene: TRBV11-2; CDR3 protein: CASSLERQFEQFF
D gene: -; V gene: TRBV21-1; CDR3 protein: CASSKADEQYF
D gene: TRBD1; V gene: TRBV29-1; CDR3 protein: CSVEQPLGQGGKNIQYF
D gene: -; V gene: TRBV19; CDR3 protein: CASSRTASSGNTIYF
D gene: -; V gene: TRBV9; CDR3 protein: CASSAFLKNTEAFF
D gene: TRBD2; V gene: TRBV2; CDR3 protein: CASSERASGSFNEQFF
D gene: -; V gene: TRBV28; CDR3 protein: CASSSPRFVGQYF
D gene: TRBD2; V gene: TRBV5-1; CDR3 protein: CASSSAAGLGEQFF
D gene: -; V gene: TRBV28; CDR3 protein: CASSLGNEQFF
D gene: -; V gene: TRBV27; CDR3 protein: CASSLSWQGTGELFF
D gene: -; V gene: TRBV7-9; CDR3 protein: CASSKYGFLGEAAEAFF
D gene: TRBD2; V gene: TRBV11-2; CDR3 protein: CASSRSGRSDTQYF
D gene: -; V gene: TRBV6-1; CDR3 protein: CASSEGHNSGNTIYF
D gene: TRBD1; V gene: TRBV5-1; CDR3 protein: CASSRWGQGIEETQYF
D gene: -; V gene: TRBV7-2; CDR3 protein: CASSLRWGWGKNIQYF
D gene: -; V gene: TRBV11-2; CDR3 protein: CASSFVGATNEKLFF
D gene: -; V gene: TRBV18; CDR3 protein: CASSPDGTAQYF
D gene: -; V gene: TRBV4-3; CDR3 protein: CASSQGALPSTDTQYF
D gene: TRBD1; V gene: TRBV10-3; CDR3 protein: CAISITGDGYTF
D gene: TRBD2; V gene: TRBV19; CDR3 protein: CASRLAGGREQYF
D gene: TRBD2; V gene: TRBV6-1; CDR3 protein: CASSASGRIPEQYF
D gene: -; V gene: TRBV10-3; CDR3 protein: CAIGKPETQYF
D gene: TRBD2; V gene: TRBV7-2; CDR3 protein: CASSLVLAGPYNEQFF
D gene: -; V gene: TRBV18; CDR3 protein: CASSRDRVEQYF
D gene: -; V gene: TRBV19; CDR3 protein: CASSMGSARQPQHF
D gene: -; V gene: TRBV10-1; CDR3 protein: CASSLRSNTGELFF
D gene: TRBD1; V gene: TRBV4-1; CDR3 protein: CASSTRTGGNTIYF
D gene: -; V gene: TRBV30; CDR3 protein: CAWTSRDRGGYTF
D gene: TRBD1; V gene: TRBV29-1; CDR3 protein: CSVEDLGWTGDYNEQFF
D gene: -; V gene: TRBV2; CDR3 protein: CASSRDAGTEAFF
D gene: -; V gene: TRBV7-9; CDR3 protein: CASSLAPKQGPIIYEQYF
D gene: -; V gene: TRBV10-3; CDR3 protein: CAISESGETGIADTQYF
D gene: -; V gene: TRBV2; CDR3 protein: CASSERGTRSYNEQFF
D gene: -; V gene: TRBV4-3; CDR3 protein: CASSLWGGSGTEAFF
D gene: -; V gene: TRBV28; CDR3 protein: CASSLHPYGYTF
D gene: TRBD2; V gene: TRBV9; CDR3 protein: CASSARASGTITYNEQFF
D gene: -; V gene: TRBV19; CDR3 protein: CASSISGGLGEAFF
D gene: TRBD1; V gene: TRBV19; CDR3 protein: CASSSPKRTGNKQPQHF
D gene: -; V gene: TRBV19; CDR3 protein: CASSTQKNTQYF
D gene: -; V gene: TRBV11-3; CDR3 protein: CASSTYRGGEQFF
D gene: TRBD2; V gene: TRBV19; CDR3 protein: CASSIWLLAGGNQETQYF
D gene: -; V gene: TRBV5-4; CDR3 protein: CASSLVGVEAFF
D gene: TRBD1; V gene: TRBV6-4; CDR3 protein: CASSHRGATDTQYF
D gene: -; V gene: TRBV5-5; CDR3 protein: CASSRTTDGYTF
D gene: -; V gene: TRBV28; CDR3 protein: CASSPRQRPNEQYF
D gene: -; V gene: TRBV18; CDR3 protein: CASSPQDTQYF
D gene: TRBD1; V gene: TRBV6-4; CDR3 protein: CASSGPGQGAGGYGYTF
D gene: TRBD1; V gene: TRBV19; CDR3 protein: CASTLRDSGGYTF
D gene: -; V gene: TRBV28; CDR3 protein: CASSLQGGGTDTQYF
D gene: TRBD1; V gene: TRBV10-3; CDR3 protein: CAISGDRESEAFF